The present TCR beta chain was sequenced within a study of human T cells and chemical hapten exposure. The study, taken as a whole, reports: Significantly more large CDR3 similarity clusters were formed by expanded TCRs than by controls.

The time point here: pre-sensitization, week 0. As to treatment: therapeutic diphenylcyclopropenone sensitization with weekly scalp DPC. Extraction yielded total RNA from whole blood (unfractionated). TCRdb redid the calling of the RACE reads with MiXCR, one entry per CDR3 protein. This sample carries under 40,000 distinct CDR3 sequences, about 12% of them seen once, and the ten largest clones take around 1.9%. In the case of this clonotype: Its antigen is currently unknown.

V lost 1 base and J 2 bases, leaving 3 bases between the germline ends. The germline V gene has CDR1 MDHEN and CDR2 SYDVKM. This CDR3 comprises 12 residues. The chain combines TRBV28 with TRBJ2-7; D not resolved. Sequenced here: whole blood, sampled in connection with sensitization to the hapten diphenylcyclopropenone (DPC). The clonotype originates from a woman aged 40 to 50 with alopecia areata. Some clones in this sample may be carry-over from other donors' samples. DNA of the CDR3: TGTGCCAGCAGTTTATCTCCCTACGAGCAGTACTTC. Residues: CASSLSPYEQYF.